This T cell receptor (beta chain) was recorded in a study of blood T cell repertoires in COVID-19. Study-wide context: The United States, Italy and Spain provided the acute and convalescent COVID-19 samples.

Patients at the Seattle site were enrolled during active infection and followed longitudinally. Authors' data handling: Amplification with reference gene primers provided the estimates of nucleated cell counts. Here immunoSEQ multiplex PCR was the method, and the copy in TCRdb shows in-frame clones only, minus some. V, J and clone size are taken as reported in that table, and D and trimming were inferred from the DNA itself. This table holds tens of thousands of clones, 78% found once. From germline, CDR1 is SGHTA and CDR2 FQGNSA. The CDR3 runs 15 residues. V dropped 0 bases and J dropped 3; count of bases not matched to a gene: 4.

Sample: peripheral blood. This chain connects TRBV7-2 to TRBJ2-7; 8 bases match TRBD2. This receptor was obtained from a man in his 70s with COVID-19, enrolled during active disease. CDR3 sequence reads: CASSLAAGGLYEQYF. Here the CDR3 DNA reads TGTGCCAGCAGCTTAGCGGCGGGAGGTCTCTACGAGCAGTACTTC.